The entry below describes one T cell receptor beta chain. Method: immunoSEQ multiplex PCR; TCRdb's copy keeps in-frame clones and lacks some. This table holds more than 450,000 clones, 87% found once. This record belongs to a study of blood T cell repertoires in COVID-19. The V gene lost 10 bases and the J gene lost 3 bases, with 18 bases spanning the gap. The CDR3 covers 14 residues. The germline CDR1 and CDR2 sequences are LGHDT and YNNKEL (reference sequence). Living in 24 US areas, the participants were between 18 and 89 years of age. Assignments of participants to cohorts depended upon their own reported clinical history.

The chain combines TRBV3-1 (or the pseudogene TRBV3-2) with TRBJ2-5; tentative D call: TRBD1 (6 bases). The material sequenced was PBMCs or T cells enriched from blood (not recorded which). The TCR comes from a woman aged 18-29 years who had recovered from COVID-19. The CDR3 spells CATKGVGSEETQYF. CDR3 DNA: TGTGCCACTAAGGGGGTCGGTAGTGAAGAGACCCAGTACTTC.